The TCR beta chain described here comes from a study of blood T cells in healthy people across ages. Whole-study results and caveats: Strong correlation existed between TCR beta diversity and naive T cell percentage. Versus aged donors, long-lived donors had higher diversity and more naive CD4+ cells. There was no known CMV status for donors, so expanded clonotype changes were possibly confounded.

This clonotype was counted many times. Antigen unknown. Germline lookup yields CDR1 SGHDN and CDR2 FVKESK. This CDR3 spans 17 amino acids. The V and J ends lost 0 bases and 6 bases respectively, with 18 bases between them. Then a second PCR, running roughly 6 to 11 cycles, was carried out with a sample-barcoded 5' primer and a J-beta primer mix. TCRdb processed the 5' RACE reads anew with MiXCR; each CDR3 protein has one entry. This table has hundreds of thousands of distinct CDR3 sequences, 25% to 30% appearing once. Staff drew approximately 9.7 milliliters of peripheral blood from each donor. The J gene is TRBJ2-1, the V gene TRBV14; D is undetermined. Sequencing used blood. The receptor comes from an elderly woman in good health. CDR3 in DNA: TGTGCCAGCAGCCAAGAGAAACCCGTAAAGGCATCCAATGAGCAGTTCTTC. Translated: CASSQEKPVKASNEQFF.